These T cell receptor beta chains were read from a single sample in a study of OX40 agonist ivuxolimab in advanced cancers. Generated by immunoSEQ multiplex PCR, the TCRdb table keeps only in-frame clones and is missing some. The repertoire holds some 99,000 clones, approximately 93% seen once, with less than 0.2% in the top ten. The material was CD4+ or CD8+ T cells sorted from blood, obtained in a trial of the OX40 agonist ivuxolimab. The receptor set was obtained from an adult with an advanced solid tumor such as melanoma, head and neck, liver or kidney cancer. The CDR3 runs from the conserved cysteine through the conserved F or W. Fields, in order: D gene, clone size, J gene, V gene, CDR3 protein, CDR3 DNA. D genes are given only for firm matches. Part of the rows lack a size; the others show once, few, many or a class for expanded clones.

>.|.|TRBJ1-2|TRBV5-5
CASSLGGDYGYTF
TGTGCCAGCAGCTTGGGGGGCGACTATGGCTACACCTTC
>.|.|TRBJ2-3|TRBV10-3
CAISESSGPGPDTQYF
TGTGCCATCAGTGAGTCTTCCGGCCCCGGCCCAGATACGCAGTATTTT
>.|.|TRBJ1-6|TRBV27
CASSSSGGNGNSPLHF
TGTGCCAGCAGTTCATCCGGGGGAAATGGGAATTCACCCCTCCACTTT
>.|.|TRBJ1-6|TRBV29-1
CSVSWTEGRNSPLHF
TGCAGCGTTTCTTGGACAGAGGGCAGGAATTCACCCCTCCACTTT
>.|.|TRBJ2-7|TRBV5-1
CASSFLGQGGYEQYF
TGCGCCAGCAGCTTTTTAGGGCAGGGTGGCTACGAGCAGTACTTC
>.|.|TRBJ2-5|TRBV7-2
CASSRRRHQETQYF
TGTGCCAGCAGCCGTCGGCGGCACCAAGAGACCCAGTACTTC
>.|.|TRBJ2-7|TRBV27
CASSSRQAFMGARGPSYEQYF
TGTGCCAGCAGTTCAAGACAGGCCTTTATGGGAGCTAGAGGCCCTTCCTACGAGCAGTACTTC
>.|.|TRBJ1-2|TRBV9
CASSVEFNGYGYTF
TGTGCCAGCAGCGTAGAGTTCAACGGGTATGGCTACACCTTC
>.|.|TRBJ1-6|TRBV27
CASSDTGSYNSPLHF
TGTGCCAGCAGTGACACGGGCTCCTATAATTCACCCCTCCACTTT
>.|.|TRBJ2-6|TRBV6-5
CASSYKGFGANVLTF
TGTGCCAGCAGTTACAAAGGGTTCGGGGCCAACGTCCTGACTTTC
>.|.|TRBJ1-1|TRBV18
CASSPGGDEAFF
TGTGCCAGCTCACCAGGGGGTGATGAAGCTTTCTTT
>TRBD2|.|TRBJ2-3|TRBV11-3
CASASGGATDTQYF
TGTGCCAGCGCTAGCGGGGGGGCCACAGATACGCAGTATTTT
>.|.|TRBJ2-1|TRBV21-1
CASSKALSRGRAHEQFF
TGTGCCAGCAGCAAAGCGCTGTCCCGCGGGAGGGCCCATGAGCAGTTCTTC
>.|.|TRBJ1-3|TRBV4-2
CASSLTLGSGNTIYF
TGTGCCAGCAGCTTGACCTTGGGCTCTGGAAACACCATATATTTT
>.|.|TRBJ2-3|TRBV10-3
CAVGLTPSTDTQYF
TGTGCCGTCGGACTGACTCCTAGCACAGATACGCAGTATTTT
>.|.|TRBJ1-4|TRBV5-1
CASSFSATNEKLFF
TGCGCCAGCAGCTTTAGCGCAACTAATGAAAAACTGTTTTTT
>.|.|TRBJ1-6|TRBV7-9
CASSGTTKGYNSPLHF
TGTGCCAGCAGCGGGACCACCAAGGGCTATAATTCACCCCTCCACTTT
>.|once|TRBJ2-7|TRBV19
CASSMGLAVEQYF
TGTGCCAGTAGTATGGGGCTAGCTGTCGAGCAGTACTTC
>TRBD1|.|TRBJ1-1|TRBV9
CASSGGQGANMNTEAFF
TGTGCCAGCAGCGGAGGACAGGGGGCGAATATGAACACTGAAGCTTTCTTT
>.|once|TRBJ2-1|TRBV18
CASSPVVGSYEQFF
TGTGCCAGCTCACCGGTGGTGGGGAGCTATGAGCAGTTCTTC
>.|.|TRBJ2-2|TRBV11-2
CASSGLSGRGGELFF
TGTGCCAGCAGCGGGCTAAGCGGCCGTGGCGGGGAGCTGTTTTTT
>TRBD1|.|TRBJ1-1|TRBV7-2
CASSLEGTALNTEAFF
TGTGCCAGCAGCTTAGAGGGGACAGCCTTGAACACTGAAGCTTTCTTT
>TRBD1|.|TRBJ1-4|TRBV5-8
CASSSDRGIGEKLFF
TGTGCCAGCAGCTCCGACAGGGGCATTGGTGAAAAACTGTTTTTT
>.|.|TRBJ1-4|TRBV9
CASSVSGRDEKLFF
TGTGCCAGCAGCGTATCCGGACGAGATGAAAAACTGTTTTTT
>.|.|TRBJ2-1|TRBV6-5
CASRQQSYNEQFF
TGTGCCAGCAGGCAGCAGTCATACAATGAGCAGTTCTTC
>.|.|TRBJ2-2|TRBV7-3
CASSSRRGTGELFF
TGTGCCAGCAGCTCCCGCAGGGGAACCGGGGAGCTGTTTTTT
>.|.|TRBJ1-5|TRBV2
CASSDRNQPQHF
TGTGCCAGCAGTGACCGGAATCAGCCCCAGCATTTT
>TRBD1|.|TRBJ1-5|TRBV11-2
CASSGGQNSNQPQHF
TGTGCCAGCAGCGGGGGACAGAATAGCAATCAGCCCCAGCATTTT
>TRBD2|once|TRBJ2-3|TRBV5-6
CASSWRTSGGTDTQYF
TGTGCCAGCAGCTGGCGGACTAGCGGGGGCACAGATACGCAGTATTTT
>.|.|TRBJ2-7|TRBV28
CAIRAGTTYEQYF
TGTGCCATTAGGGCCGGGACAACCTACGAGCAGTACTTC
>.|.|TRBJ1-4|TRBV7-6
CASSLAIGATNEKLFF
TGTGCCAGCAGCTTGGCCATAGGAGCAACTAATGAAAAACTGTTTTTT
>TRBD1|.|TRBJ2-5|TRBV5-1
CASSSGQGNQETQYF
TGCGCCAGCAGCTCTGGACAGGGGAATCAAGAGACCCAGTACTTC
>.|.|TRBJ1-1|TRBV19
CASSIGRVNTEAFF
TGTGCCAGTAGTATAGGCAGGGTTAACACTGAAGCTTTCTTT
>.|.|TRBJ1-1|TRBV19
CASSNRVGGTEAFF
TGTGCCAGTAGTAACCGGGTAGGGGGGACTGAAGCTTTCTTT
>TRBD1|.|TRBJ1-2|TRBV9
CASSVEGTGGYTF
TGTGCCAGCAGCGTAGAGGGGACAGGGGGCTACACCTTC
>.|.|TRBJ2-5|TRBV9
CASSVGTYLGAQYF
TGTGCCAGCAGCGTTGGGACCTACCTAGGGGCCCAGTACTTC
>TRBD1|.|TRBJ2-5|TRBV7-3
CASSPFGRGRAETQYF
TGTGCCAGCAGCCCCTTTGGCAGGGGGCGAGCGGAGACCCAGTACTTC
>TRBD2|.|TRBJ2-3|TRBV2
CASRRLAGGADTQYF
TGTGCCAGCAGGAGACTAGCGGGGGGGGCAGATACGCAGTATTTT
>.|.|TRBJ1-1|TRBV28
CASSPGGRYTEAFF
TGTGCCAGCAGTCCCGGGGGCCGGTACACTGAAGCTTTCTTT
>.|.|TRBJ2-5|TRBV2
CASSGGPLEETQYF
TGTGCCAGCAGTGGGGGTCCTCTGGAAGAGACCCAGTACTTC
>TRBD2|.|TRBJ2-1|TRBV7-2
CASSSWGSGNYNEQFF
TGTGCCAGCAGCTCCTGGGGTAGCGGGAATTACAATGAGCAGTTCTTC
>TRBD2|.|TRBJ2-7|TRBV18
CASSLGLAGGGEQYF
TGTGCCAGCTCACTCGGACTAGCGGGAGGTGGAGAGCAGTACTTC
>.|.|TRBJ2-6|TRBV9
CASSVMKRAGSGANVLTF
TGTGCCAGCAGCGTAATGAAGAGGGCGGGTTCCGGGGCCAACGTCCTGACTTTC
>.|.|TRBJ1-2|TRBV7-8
CATTGGANYGYTF
TGTGCCACCACCGGGGGCGCCAACTATGGCTACACCTTC
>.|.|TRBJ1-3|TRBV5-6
CASSFGRTGNTIYF
TGTGCCAGCAGCTTTGGGAGGACTGGAAACACCATATATTTT
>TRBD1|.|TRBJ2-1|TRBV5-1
CASSLGGQAGSYNEQFF
TGCGCCAGCAGCTTGGGGGGACAGGCCGGCTCCTACAATGAGCAGTTCTTC
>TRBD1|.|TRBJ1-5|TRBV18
CASSPPGGTGLHQPQHF
TGTGCCAGCTCACCACCAGGAGGGACAGGGTTGCATCAGCCCCAGCATTTT
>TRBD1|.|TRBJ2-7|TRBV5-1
CASSAWTGTYEQYF
TGCGCCAGCAGCGCATGGACAGGGACCTACGAGCAGTACTTC
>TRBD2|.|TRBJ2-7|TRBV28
CASGVLAGVREQYF
TGTGCCAGCGGTGTACTAGCGGGAGTCAGGGAGCAGTACTTC
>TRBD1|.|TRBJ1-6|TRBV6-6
CASSFTGGDSPLHF
TGTGCCAGCAGTTTCACAGGGGGCGATTCACCCCTCCACTTT
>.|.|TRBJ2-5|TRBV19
CASSIGDPGGTQYF
TGTGCCAGTAGTATTGGGGACCCGGGTGGGACCCAGTACTTC
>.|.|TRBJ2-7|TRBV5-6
CASSLYGGAYEQYF
TGTGCCAGCAGCTTGTACGGGGGAGCCTACGAGCAGTACTTC
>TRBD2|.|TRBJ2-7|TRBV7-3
CASSLGSSGASYEQYF
TGTGCCAGCAGCTTAGGGTCTAGCGGGGCCTCCTACGAGCAGTACTTC
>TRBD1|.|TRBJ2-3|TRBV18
CASSPRTRGLPSSSTDTQYF
TGTGCCAGCTCACCAAGGACCAGGGGGCTTCCCTCTTCTAGCACAGATACGCAGTATTTT
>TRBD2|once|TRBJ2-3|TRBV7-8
CASSSMRLAGTPDTQYF
TGTGCCAGCAGCTCTATGAGACTAGCGGGGACTCCAGATACGCAGTATTTT
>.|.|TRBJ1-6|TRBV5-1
CASSISSRPLHF
TGCGCCAGCAGTATCAGCTCAAGGCCCCTCCACTTT
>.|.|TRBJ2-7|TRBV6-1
CASSELPRTVEYEQYF
TGTGCCAGCAGTGAATTACCTCGGACAGTTGAATACGAGCAGTACTTC
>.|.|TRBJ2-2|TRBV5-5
CASSLDYRGGGGELFF
TGTGCCAGCAGCTTGGACTACAGGGGAGGAGGCGGGGAGCTGTTTTTT
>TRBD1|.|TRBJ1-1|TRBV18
CASSPRGQGASEAFF
TGTGCCAGCTCACCACGGGGACAGGGGGCCTCTGAAGCTTTCTTT
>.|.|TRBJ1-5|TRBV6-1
CASRGVSNQPQHF
TGTGCCAGCAGGGGGGTCAGCAATCAGCCCCAGCATTTT